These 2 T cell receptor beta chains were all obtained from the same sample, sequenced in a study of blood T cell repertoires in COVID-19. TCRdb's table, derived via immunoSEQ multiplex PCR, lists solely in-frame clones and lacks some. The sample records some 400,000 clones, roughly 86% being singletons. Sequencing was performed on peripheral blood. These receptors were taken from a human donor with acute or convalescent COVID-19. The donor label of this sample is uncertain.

CDR3 loop: CSVEVGDKANYGYTF. The CDR3 nucleotides are TGCAGCGTTGAAGTAGGGGACAAAGCTAACTATGGCTACACCTTC. The rearrangement joins TRBV29-1 to TRBJ1-2; possibly TRBD1 for D (6 bases). The germline gives CDR1 SQVTM, CDR2 ANQGSEA. Deletions cut 1 base from V and 0 bases from J, with 12 bases between. The length of the CDR3 is 15 residues.

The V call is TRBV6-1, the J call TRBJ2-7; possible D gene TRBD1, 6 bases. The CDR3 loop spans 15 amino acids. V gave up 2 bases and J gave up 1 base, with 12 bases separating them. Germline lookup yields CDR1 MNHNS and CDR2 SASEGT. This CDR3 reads CASSEPTGFSYEQYF. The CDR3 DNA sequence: TGTGCCAGCAGTGAACCCACAGGGTTTTCCTACGAGCAGTACTTC.